Shown below are 18 T cell receptor beta chains from a single sample sequenced in a study of T cell responses to AZD1222 COVID-19 vaccine. The data were produced by immunoSEQ multiplex PCR, yet TCRdb's version contains in-frame clones alone and is incomplete. Of under 200,000 clones listed, 90% to 95% were seen once; the top ten hold less than 4.5%. This material consisted of peripheral blood, taken 28 days after the second dose of the MenACWY control vaccine. All receptors come from an adult who received the MenACWY meningococcal vaccine as a control.

V gene TRBV27 combines with J gene TRBJ2-7, with 7 bases matching TRBD2. The CDR3 has 15 amino acids. Per germline, CDR1 MNHEY and CDR2 SMNVEV (reference sequence). J gave up 3 bases and V 6 bases, and 11 bases lay outside the gene matches. CDR3 in DNA: TGTGCCAGCAGCCCTCGTTGGGGGGGGGACTACGAGCAGTACTTC. Encoded protein: CASSPRWGGDYEQYF.

The chain joins TRBV3-1 (or the pseudogene TRBV3-2) to TRBJ1-6, with D uncertain. Per the germline V gene, CDR1 is LGHDT and CDR2 is YNNKEL (reference sequence). The V gene lost 3 bases and the J gene lost 9 bases, with 12 bases spanning the gap. The CDR3 runs 14 residues. The CDR3 sequence is CASSHLSPSSPLHF. The CDR3 DNA follows: TGTGCCAGCAGCCATCTAAGCCCTAGTTCACCCCTCCACTTT.

The chain employs TRBV6-5 and TRBJ2-2; D tentatively reads TRBD1 or TRBD2 (5 bases each). Between the trimmed V and J ends, which lost 4 bases and 0 bases, there was a span of 12 bases. CDR1 is MNHEY and CDR2 is SVGAGI in the germline V gene. The CDR3 length is 16 residues. The CDR3 protein is CASSFKRGANTGELFF. In DNA form, the CDR3 reads TGTGCCAGCAGTTTCAAGAGGGGCGCGAACACCGGGGAGCTGTTTTTT.

The chain joins TRBV7-2 to TRBJ1-5; possible D gene TRBD1, 5 bases. Trimming took off 8 bases at V and 2 bases at J, with 7 bases between the two ends. This CDR3 is 12 amino acids long. Germline CDR1 and CDR2: SGHTA and FQGNSA. CDR3 protein: CASGGGNQPQHF. In DNA, the CDR3 is TGTGCCAGCGGAGGGGGCAATCAGCCCCAGCATTTT.

The V and J genes are TRBV5-8 and TRBJ2-1, with D possibly being TRBD1 or TRBD2 (6 bases each). The CDR3 extends over 15 amino acids. V lost 7 bases, J lost 8 bases, and 22 bases lay in between. CDR1 and CDR2 from the germline V gene are SGHTS and YDEGEE. The CDR3 DNA sequence: TGTGCCAGCGTATTAAGGGGGGCCCCGACCTATGAGCAGTTCTTC. It specifies CASVLRGAPTYEQFF.

V is TRBV9 and J is TRBJ1-2; D is unresolved. CDR1 and CDR2 from the germline V gene are SGDLS and YYNGEE. The CDR3 runs to 13 residues. Trimming took off 7 bases at V and 4 bases at J, with 14 bases between the two ends. DNA of the CDR3: TGTGCCAGCTTCGGTGCTGGAGGCTATGGCTACACCTTC. It encodes CASFGAGGYGYTF.

The chain uses TRBV6-5 and TRBJ2-3; possibly TRBD2 for D (6 bases). Germline V lookup: CDR1 MNHEY, CDR2 SVGAGI. The V and J ends lost 5 bases and 0 bases respectively, with 12 bases between them. CDR3 length: 15 residues. Written as DNA, the CDR3 is TGTGCCAGCAGTCTTAGCGGAACTAGCACAGATACGCAGTATTTT. Translated, it gives CASSLSGTSTDTQYF.

The V and J genes are TRBV6-5 and TRBJ1-2; 8 bases line up with TRBD1. Trimming took 4 bases from V and 6 from J; bases not matched to a gene: 7. The CDR3 has 14 residues. The germline V gene encodes CDR1 MNHEY and CDR2 SVGAGI. Here the CDR3 DNA reads TGTGCCAGCAGTTTGCGGACAGGGAGGAATGGCTACACCTTC. It translates to CASSLRTGRNGYTF.

In its sample, this clone was seen once. The chain uses TRBV5-1 and TRBJ1-1; D ambiguous. Germline CDR1 reads SGHRS; CDR2 reads YFSETQ. The CDR3 has 13 residues. With 5 bases removed from V and 8 bases from J, the gap between germline ends came to 16 bases. The CDR3: CASRSRPDLEAFF. CDR3 sequence (DNA): TGCGCCAGCAGATCACGGCCTGACCTGGAAGCTTTCTTT. Supplemented by reference TRBV5-1 and TRBJ1-1, the full variable domain reads KAGVTQTPRYLIKTRGQQVTLSCSPISGHRSVSWYQQTPGQGLQFLFEYFSETQRNKGNFPGRFSGRQFSNSRSEMNVSTLELGDSALYLCASRSRPDLEAFFGQGTRLTVV.

This rearrangement joins TRBV2 to TRBJ2-7, with a possible D match to TRBD1 (6 bases). Germline lookup yields CDR1 SNHLY and CDR2 FYNNEI. The CDR3 is 14 residues long. Trimming shortened V by 7 bases and J by 6 bases, and 19 bases separated the two germline ends. The CDR3 DNA reads TGTGCCAGCAACCGGGACACCCCTTATGGCGAGCAGTACTTC. Amino acid sequence: CASNRDTPYGEQYF.

The chain combines TRBV13 with TRBJ1-1; D perhaps matches TRBD1 (5 bases). The germline V and J ends were trimmed by 6 bases and 5 bases, with 16 bases remaining between them. The germline CDR1 and CDR2 sequences are PRHDT and FYEKMQ (reference sequence). The CDR3 is 14 residues long. The CDR3 here is CASSYRDGGTEAFF. The CDR3 region has the DNA TGTGCCAGCAGTTACCGGGACGGGGGAACTGAAGCTTTCTTT.

The V and J genes are TRBV10-3 and TRBJ1-1; 8 nucleotides align to TRBD1. Trimming removed 10 bases from V and 6 bases from J; junction bases left unmatched: 7. The germline gives CDR1 ENHRY, CDR2 SYGVKD. The CDR3 runs 12 residues. The chain's CDR3 is CATGTGLAEAFF. CDR3 nucleotides: TGTGCCACCGGGACAGGACTGGCTGAAGCTTTCTTT.

The count of this clone is one. Other DNA sequences in the same sample also yield this CDR3. V gene TRBV2 combines with J gene TRBJ1-1; D remains unclear. Germline CDR1 SNHLY, CDR2 FYNNEI. This CDR3 spans 13 amino acids. V shed 7 bases and J shed 1 base, with 10 bases lying between them. The chain's CDR3 is CASIPDTNTEAFF. The DNA of the CDR3 is TGTGCCAGCATCCCAGACACGAACACTGAAGCTTTCTTT.

The V and J genes are TRBV4-2 and TRBJ1-2; D not resolved. CDR3 length equals 13 residues. Per germline, CDR1 LGHNA and CDR2 YNFKEQ. Trimming took 0 bases from V and 8 from J, leaving 10 bases between them. The CDR3 reads CASSQDWISGYTF. As DNA, the CDR3 is TGTGCCAGCAGCCAAGATTGGATAAGCGGCTACACCTTC.

The chain joins TRBV12-3 or TRBV12-4 to TRBJ1-1, with D perhaps matching TRBD1 (5 bases). Trimming pared 5 bases from V and 6 bases from J, leaving 10 bases between. The CDR3 runs to 12 residues. The CDR3 protein is CASSAGTAEAFF. The DNA for the CDR3 is TGTGCCAGCAGTGCTGGGACCGCTGAAGCTTTCTTT.

The gene calls are TRBV30 and TRBJ2-2, with a possible D match to TRBD2 (6 bases). V was shortened by 4 bases and J by 3 bases, with 12 bases between the two germline ends. CDR3 length: 14 amino acids. From germline, CDR1 is GTSNPN and CDR2 SVGIG (reference sequence). The CDR3 DNA is TGTGCCTGGAATCGCGGGACTTACACCGGGGAGCTGTTTTTT. This sequence encodes CAWNRGTYTGELFF.

V is TRBV6-5 and J is TRBJ2-1; perhaps TRBD1 as D (6 bases). V was shortened by 7 bases and J by 3 bases, with 13 bases between the two germline ends. Germline V gene lookup returns CDR1 MNHEY and CDR2 SVGAGI. CDR3 length equals 14 residues. CDR3 amino acids: CASTARTVYNEQFF. CDR3 DNA: TGTGCCAGCACTGCCAGGACAGTCTACAATGAGCAGTTCTTC.

The chain employs TRBV9 and TRBJ2-3, with 7 bases identical to TRBD2. The CDR3 loop spans 15 amino acids. Per germline, CDR1 SGDLS and CDR2 YYNGEE. V shed 2 bases, J shed 4 bases, and the junction held 7 bases outside the gene matches. CDR3 DNA sequence: TGTGCCAGCAGCGTGGCGGGAGTAAACCCAGATACGCAGTATTTT. It specifies CASSVAGVNPDTQYF.